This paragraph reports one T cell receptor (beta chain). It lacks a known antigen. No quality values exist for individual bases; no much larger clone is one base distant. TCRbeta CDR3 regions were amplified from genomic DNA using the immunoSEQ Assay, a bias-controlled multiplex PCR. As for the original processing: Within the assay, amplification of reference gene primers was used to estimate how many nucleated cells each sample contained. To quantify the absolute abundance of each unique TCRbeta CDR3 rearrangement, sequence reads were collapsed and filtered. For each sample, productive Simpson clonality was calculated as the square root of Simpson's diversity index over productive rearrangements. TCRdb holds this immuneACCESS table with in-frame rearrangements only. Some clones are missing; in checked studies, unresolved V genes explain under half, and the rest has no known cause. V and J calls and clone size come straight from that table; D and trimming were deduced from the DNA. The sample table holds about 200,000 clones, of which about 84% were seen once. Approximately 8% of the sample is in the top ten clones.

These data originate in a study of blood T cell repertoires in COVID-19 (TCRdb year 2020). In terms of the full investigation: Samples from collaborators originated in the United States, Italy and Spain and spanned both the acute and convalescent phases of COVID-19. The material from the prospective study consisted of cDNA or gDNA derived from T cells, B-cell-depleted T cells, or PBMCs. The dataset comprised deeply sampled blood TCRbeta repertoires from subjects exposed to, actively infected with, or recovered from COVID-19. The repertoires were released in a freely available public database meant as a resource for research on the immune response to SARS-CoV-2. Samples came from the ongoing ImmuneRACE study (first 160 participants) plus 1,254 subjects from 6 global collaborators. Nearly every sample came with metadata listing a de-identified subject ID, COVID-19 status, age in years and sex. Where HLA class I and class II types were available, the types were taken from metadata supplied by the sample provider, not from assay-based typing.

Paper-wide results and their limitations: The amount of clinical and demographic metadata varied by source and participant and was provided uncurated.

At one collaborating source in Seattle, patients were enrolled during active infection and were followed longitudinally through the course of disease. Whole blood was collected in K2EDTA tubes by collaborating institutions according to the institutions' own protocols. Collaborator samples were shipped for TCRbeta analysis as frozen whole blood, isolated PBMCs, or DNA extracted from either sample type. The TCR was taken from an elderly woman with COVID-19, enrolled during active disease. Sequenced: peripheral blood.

The CDR3 amino acid sequence is: CASSFLGSEKLFF. The nucleotide sequence is given as TGTGCCAGCAGCTTTCTAGGGAGTGAAAAACTGTTTTTT. In this chain, TRBV7-9 is recombined with TRBJ1-4; the D gene is unclear. V and J lose 3 bases and 7 bases, and a span of 9 bases separates them. The germline V gene (reference sequence) sets CDR1 to SEHNR and CDR2 to FQNEAQ. Inclusive of the bounding cysteine and phenylalanine, the CDR3 is 13 residues long. Only the CDR3 region is kept as DNA, spanning 39 bases read in frame from base 1.